The TCR beta chain described here comes from a study of T cell responses to AZD1222 COVID-19 vaccine. V was clipped by 2 bases and J by 4 bases, with 21 bases between them. The germline V gene has CDR1 SEHNR and CDR2 FQNEAQ (reference sequence). The CDR3 covers 18 residues. Measured with immunoSEQ multiplex PCR; TCRdb has only the in-frame clones, and not every one. The data show about 150,000 clones, around 84% seen once. The rearrangement uses TRBV7-9 and TRBJ1-5, with a possible D match to TRBD1 (6 bases). The TCR was taken from an adult who received the AZD1222 COVID-19 vaccine. The sample here was peripheral blood, taken 28 days after the second AZD1222 dose. The CDR3 loop reads CASSLIRSGGPSNQPQHF. The DNA for the CDR3 is TGTGCCAGCAGCTTAATAAGATCGGGGGGGCCCTCAAATCAGCCCCAGCATTTT.